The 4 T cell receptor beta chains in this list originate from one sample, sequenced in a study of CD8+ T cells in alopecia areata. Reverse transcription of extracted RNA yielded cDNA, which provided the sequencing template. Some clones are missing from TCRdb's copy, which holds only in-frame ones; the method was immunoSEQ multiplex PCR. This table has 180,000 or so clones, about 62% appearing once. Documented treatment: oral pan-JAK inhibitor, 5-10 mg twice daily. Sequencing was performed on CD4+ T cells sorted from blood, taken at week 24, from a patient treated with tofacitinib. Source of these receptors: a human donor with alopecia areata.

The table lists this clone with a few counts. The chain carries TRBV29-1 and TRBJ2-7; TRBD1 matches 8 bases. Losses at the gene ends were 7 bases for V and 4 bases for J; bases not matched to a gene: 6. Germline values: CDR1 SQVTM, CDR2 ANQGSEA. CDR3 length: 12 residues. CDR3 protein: CSATRDRYEQYF. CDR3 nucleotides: TGCAGCGCCACCCGGGACAGGTACGAGCAGTACTTC.

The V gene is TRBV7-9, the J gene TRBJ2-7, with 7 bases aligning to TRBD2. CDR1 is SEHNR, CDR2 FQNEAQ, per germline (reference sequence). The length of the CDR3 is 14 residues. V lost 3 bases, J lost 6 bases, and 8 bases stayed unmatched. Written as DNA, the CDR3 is TGTGCCAGCAGCTTGTCTTCCAGGACTAGCGAGCAGTACTTC. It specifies CASSLSSRTSEQYF.

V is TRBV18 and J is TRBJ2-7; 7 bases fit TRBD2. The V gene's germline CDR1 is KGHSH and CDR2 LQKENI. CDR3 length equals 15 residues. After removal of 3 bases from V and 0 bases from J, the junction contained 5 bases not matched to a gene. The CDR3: CASSPGRGRSYEQYF. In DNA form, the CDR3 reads TGTGCCAGCTCACCGGGGAGGGGCCGCTCCTACGAGCAGTACTTC.

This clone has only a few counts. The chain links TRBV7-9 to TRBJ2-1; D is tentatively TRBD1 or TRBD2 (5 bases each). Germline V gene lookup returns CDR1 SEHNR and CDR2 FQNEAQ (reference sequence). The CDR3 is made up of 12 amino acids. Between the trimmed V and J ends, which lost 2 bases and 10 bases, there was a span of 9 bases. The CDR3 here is CASSLSGREQFF. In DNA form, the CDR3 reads TGTGCCAGCAGCTTATCGGGGCGAGAGCAGTTCTTC.